This TCR beta chain stems from a study of tumor-infiltrating lymphocytes in primary liver carcinoma. Looking at the study overall: About 3.5 to 8 million productive TCRbeta reads were obtained from the samples, with similar numbers across tissue types. Study-level results: Blood's top-250-clone fraction was significantly lower than that of tumors (p = 0.039). Overlap in tumor-adjacent and tumor-blood pairs fell below that of tumor region pairs.

The length of the CDR3 is 16 residues. Germline V gene lookup returns CDR1 SGHRS and CDR2 YFSETQ. The input was 450 to 500 ng total RNA; TCR beta cDNA was made from it with a constant-region primer. Construction of TCR beta libraries relied on three successive nested multiplex PCR rounds employing slightly modified ARM-PCR. TRBV1-TRBV30 forward primers paired with a C-beta reverse primer were used in the first two PCR rounds, which ran around 10 cycles each. Using its own MiXCR run on the multiplex PCR reads, TCRdb lists one record per CDR3 protein. Of tens of thousands of distinct CDR3 sequences in the sample, roughly 69% were seen once. There are a few counts of this clonotype. What it recognizes is unknown. Compared with germline, one end of the junction differs, possibly owing to a read error. Unsorted bulk tissue (about 20-32 mg) underwent RNA and DNA co-extraction.

The TCR comes from a man aged 35 to 55 with primary liver carcinoma and hepatitis B virus infection. The sequencing sample was made of tumor-adjacent normal liver tissue. This rearrangement joins TRBV5-1 to TRBJ2-7; D might be TRBD1 (5 bases). CDR3 coding DNA: TGCGCCAGCATCTTGGGGCTTGTGAGTCCTATACTCGAGCAGTACTTC. It specifies CASILGLVSPILEQYF.